The present T cell receptor beta chain was sequenced within a study of Ad26.COV2.S vaccination and SARS-CoV-2 variants. Notes on the study in general: Reports say spike-specific CD8+ and CD4+ T cell responses covered substantial breadth after vaccination.

Germline values: CDR1 SGHTA, CDR2 FQGNSA. The CDR3 is 12 residues long. Trimming removed 4 bases at V and 2 bases at J, with 6 bases between. TCRdb keeps only in-frame clones here, not all; method: immunoSEQ multiplex PCR. The sample contains about 350,000 clones, 92% of which appear only once. Notes on this clone: Its antigen is unidentified.

The TCR sequence derives from a human donor who had recovered from COVID-19. Sequenced material: peripheral blood, taken after recovery from COVID-19. This chain uses TRBV7-2 with TRBJ2-7, with no clear D. This chain's CDR3 is CASSSFPYEQYF. The DNA for the CDR3 is TGTGCCAGCAGCTCTTTCCCCTACGAGCAGTACTTC.